In its sample, the clone carrying this T cell receptor beta chain was seen a few times. The target antigen is unknown. The data are from a study of CD8 T cells in ankylosing spondylitis. Study-level findings and limits: Earlier work had already found some motif variants in reactive arthritis synovial fluid and blood.

Trimming cost V 0 bases and J 12 bases, with 15 bases left between them. This CDR3 spans 14 amino acids. Germline CDR1 is GTSNPN and CDR2 is SVGIG (reference sequence). MiXCR was run by TCRdb on the 5' RACE reads, yielding one entry per CDR3 protein. The table includes roughly 230,000 distinct CDR3 sequences, 7% to 10% detected once. The sample comprised blood, either unsorted or a sorted T cell fraction (not recorded which). This receptor was identified in a female donor with ankylosing spondylitis or in good health (not recorded which). The gene calls are TRBV30 and TRBJ1-6; D unclear. The CDR3 reads CAWSVGPPAVPLHF. In nucleotides, the CDR3 is TGTGCCTGGAGTGTCGGCCCTCCCGCCGTACCCCTCCACTTT.